Here is one T cell receptor (beta chain) with its context. A second PCR, run for roughly 7 to 11 cycles, used a sample-barcoded 5' primer plus a J-beta primer mix. TCRdb recomputed calls from the 5' RACE reads with MiXCR, one row per CDR3 protein. The data contain 730,000 or so distinct CDR3 sequences, roughly 44% of them singletons. Germline V gives CDR1 SGHTA, CDR2 FQGNSA. V dropped 2 bases and J dropped 2 bases, with 7 bases sitting between them. The CDR3 totals 13 residues. This specimen belongs to a study of blood T cells in healthy people across ages. This rearrangement joins TRBV7-2 to TRBJ2-7; D gene ambiguous. Specimen: blood. The receptor's source is a woman between 55 and 75 years old in good health. CDR3 protein: CASSLFTPYEQYF. The CDR3 DNA reads TGTGCCAGCAGCTTATTTACCCCCTACGAGCAGTACTTC.